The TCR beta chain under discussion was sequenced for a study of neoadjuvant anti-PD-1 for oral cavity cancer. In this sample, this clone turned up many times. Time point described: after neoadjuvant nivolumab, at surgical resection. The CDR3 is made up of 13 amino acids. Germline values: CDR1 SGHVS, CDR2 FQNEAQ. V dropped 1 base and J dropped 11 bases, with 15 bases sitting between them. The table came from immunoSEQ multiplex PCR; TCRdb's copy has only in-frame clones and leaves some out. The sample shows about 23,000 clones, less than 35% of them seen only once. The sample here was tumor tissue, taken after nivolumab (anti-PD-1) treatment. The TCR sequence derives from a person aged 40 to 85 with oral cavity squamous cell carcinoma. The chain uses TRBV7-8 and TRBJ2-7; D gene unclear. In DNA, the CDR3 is TGTGCCAGCAGCTTAGAGGCCGCGCGTGGGGAGTACTTC. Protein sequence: CASSLEAARGEYF.